This record covers a single T cell receptor (beta chain). What it binds is unknown. Specified treatment: roughly 11-day PBMC culture with coronavirus spike peptide pools or control peptides (ViraFEST assay). Oncomine TCR Beta short-read sequencing was applied to DNA from cultured CD4+ T cells. A single record per CDR3 protein comes from TCRdb applying MiXCR to the PCR reads. This sample has over 8,000 distinct CDR3 sequences, with roughly three fifths found just once. This specimen comes from a study of vaccination and CD4 T cells after COVID-19. The sequence was collected from a human donor who had recovered from COVID-19. The sample was CD4+ T cells from blood, cultured in vitro.

In DNA, the CDR3 is TGTGCCAGCAGTTTCGGGGGGACGGCCTCTCAGCCCCAGCATTTT. Amino acid sequence: CASSFGGTASQPQHF. V and J are TRBV27 and TRBJ1-5; possibly TRBD1 for D (5 bases). From germline, CDR1 is MNHEY and CDR2 SMNVEV (reference sequence). The CDR3 sequence is 15 residues long. The ends were cut back, 3 bases at V and 6 bases at J, with 15 bases in the middle.